This paragraph covers one T cell receptor beta chain sequence. Its antigen remains unidentified. This sample stems from a study of T cell responses to AZD1222 COVID-19 vaccine. Study results and caveats: Variant regions that are unmutated are reportedly the target of nearly half of spike-specific TCRs. There were vaccine-associated CD4 TCRs across spike, dominant at 160-218 and 743-854. After two AZD1222 doses, spike-specific TCR breadth and depth rose versus day 0.

This CDR3 is built from 17 residues. J lost 1 base, V lost 3 bases, and 4 bases had no gene match. Germline CDR1 is SGDLS and CDR2 is YYNGEE. Researchers grouped second doses given at about 4 or about 12 weeks into one pool. Sequencing used immunoSEQ multiplex PCR; TCRdb keeps in-frame clones, though not all of them. The table includes 110,000 to 150,000 clones, approximately 91% detected once. Sequences were derived from peripheral blood, sampled 28 days after the second AZD1222 dose. This TCR came from an adult who received the AZD1222 COVID-19 vaccine. The chain employs TRBV9 and TRBJ2-1, with 13 bases lining up with TRBD2. The CDR3 DNA sequence: TGTGCCAGCAGCGAAAGGACTAGCGGGAGTTCCTACAATGAGCAGTTCTTC. Translating it yields CASSERTSGSSYNEQFF.